The present TCR beta chain was sequenced within a study of blood T cell repertoires in COVID-19. Study overall: Specimens from acute and convalescent COVID-19 originated in the United States, Italy and Spain. PBMCs, B-cell-depleted T cells, or T cells provided the cDNA or gDNA that made up the material.

As processed by the authors: It was from reference gene primer amplification that nucleated cell counts were estimated. Data came from immunoSEQ multiplex PCR; TCRdb stores just in-frame clones and leaves some out. V, J and clone size were drawn from that table, and D and trimming were deduced from the DNA. The data contain about 120,000 clones, around nine tenths of them singletons. This CDR3 comprises 16 residues. Trimming left V 4 bases short and J 0 bases short, with 12 bases between. Germline V gene sequence: CDR1 KGHSH, CDR2 LQKENI. This sequence joins TRBV18 and TRBJ1-4, with D hard to call. The specimen sequenced was peripheral blood. The origin of this receptor is a human donor with active COVID-19. The donor label of this sample is uncertain. CDR3 region: CASSRTDSATNEKLFF. Here the CDR3 DNA reads TGTGCCAGCTCACGTACCGACTCAGCAACTAATGAAAAACTGTTTTTT.